A selection of T cell receptor beta chains follows, all from one sample in a study of blood T cell repertoires in COVID-19. Clones were read by immunoSEQ multiplex PCR, and TCRdb kept only the in-frame ones, dropping some. The sample shows under 200,000 clones, around 85% of them seen only once. The sequenced sample was peripheral blood. The origin of the receptors is a woman of 80 years or more with acute or convalescent COVID-19. The CDR3 runs from the conserved cysteine through the conserved F or W. A D gene is named only where the DNA matches it firmly. Some rows mark clone size as missing; the rest say once, few, many or name a class of expanded clone.

clone size: NA; V gene: TRBV20-1; D gene: NA; J gene: TRBJ2-2; CDR3 protein: CSASTIANSGELFF; CDR3 DNA: TGCAGTGCTAGTACGATCGCAAACAGCGGGGAGCTGTTTTTT
clone size: NA; V gene: TRBV9; D gene: TRBD1; J gene: TRBJ1-2; CDR3 protein: CASSTGSGRGNYGYTF; CDR3 DNA: TGTGCCAGCAGCACAGGCTCGGGCAGGGGGAACTATGGCTACACCTTC
clone size: NA; V gene: TRBV7-2; D gene: TRBD1; J gene: TRBJ1-6; CDR3 protein: CASSPGTENSPLHF; CDR3 DNA: TGTGCCAGCAGCCCTGGGACAGAAAATTCACCCCTCCACTTT
clone size: NA; V gene: TRBV25-1; D gene: NA; J gene: TRBJ2-4; CDR3 protein: CASTGGNIQYF; CDR3 DNA: TGTGCCAGCACCGGTGGAAACATTCAGTACTTC
clone size: NA; V gene: TRBV25-1; D gene: TRBD2; J gene: TRBJ2-7; CDR3 protein: CASSESAPSGYEQYF; CDR3 DNA: TGTGCCAGCAGTGAATCAGCCCCTAGCGGCTACGAGCAGTACTTC
clone size: NA; V gene: TRBV27; D gene: TRBD2; J gene: TRBJ2-1; CDR3 protein: CASSLAGPNNEQFF; CDR3 DNA: TGTGCCAGTTCACTAGCGGGGCCCAACAATGAGCAGTTCTTC
clone size: NA; V gene: TRBV2; D gene: TRBD1; J gene: TRBJ1-2; CDR3 protein: CASERDRGYGYGYTF; CDR3 DNA: TGTGCCAGCGAACGAGACAGGGGGTACGGCTATGGCTACACCTTC
clone size: NA; V gene: TRBV21-1; D gene: NA; J gene: TRBJ1-1; CDR3 protein: CASSKSQGPGFHTEAFF; CDR3 DNA: TGTGCCAGCAGCAAGTCACAGGGACCCGGGTTTCACACTGAAGCTTTCTTT
clone size: once; V gene: TRBV3-1/TRBV3-2; D gene: TRBD2; J gene: TRBJ2-1; CDR3 protein: CASSQGGLAENNEQFF; CDR3 DNA: TGTGCCAGCAGCCAAGGGGGACTAGCGGAGAACAATGAGCAGTTCTTC
clone size: NA; V gene: TRBV2; D gene: NA; J gene: TRBJ1-3; CDR3 protein: CASSAPRRAGGNTIYF; CDR3 DNA: TGTGCCAGCAGTGCCCCCCGCAGGGCTGGGGGAAACACCATATATTTT
clone size: NA; V gene: TRBV3-1/TRBV3-2; D gene: NA; J gene: TRBJ2-7; CDR3 protein: CASSSSDRLLGYEQYF; CDR3 DNA: TGTGCCAGCAGCTCCTCCGACAGGCTCCTTGGGTACGAGCAGTACTTC
clone size: NA; V gene: TRBV20-1; D gene: TRBD1; J gene: TRBJ1-1; CDR3 protein: CSASPPNRGENTEAFF; CDR3 DNA: TGCAGTGCTAGTCCCCCTAACAGGGGGGAGAACACTGAAGCTTTCTTT
clone size: NA; V gene: TRBV5-1; D gene: TRBD2; J gene: TRBJ2-3; CDR3 protein: CASSLGLATSTDTQYF; CDR3 DNA: TGCGCCAGCAGCTTGGGACTAGCGACTAGCACAGATACGCAGTATTTT
clone size: NA; V gene: TRBV5-1; D gene: NA; J gene: TRBJ1-5; CDR3 protein: CASSAGESNQPQHF; CDR3 DNA: TGCGCCAGCAGCGCAGGGGAGAGCAATCAGCCCCAGCATTTT
clone size: NA; V gene: TRBV11-2; D gene: TRBD2; J gene: TRBJ2-2; CDR3 protein: CASSTSGTTNTGELFF; CDR3 DNA: TGTGCCAGCAGCACGTCCGGGACTACGAACACCGGGGAGCTGTTTTTT
clone size: few; V gene: TRBV6-5; D gene: NA; J gene: TRBJ2-3; CDR3 protein: CASSYRTITDTQYF; CDR3 DNA: TGTGCCAGCAGTTACAGGACTATCACAGATACGCAGTATTTT
clone size: NA; V gene: TRBV6-2/TRBV6-3; D gene: TRBD1; J gene: TRBJ1-2; CDR3 protein: CASSYLGQGAGGYTF; CDR3 DNA: TGTGCCAGCAGTTACCTGGGACAGGGGGCTGGTGGCTACACCTTC
clone size: NA; V gene: TRBV5-6; D gene: TRBD1; J gene: TRBJ1-5; CDR3 protein: CASSAYRGPGQPQHF; CDR3 DNA: TGTGCCAGCAGCGCATACAGGGGTCCGGGTCAGCCCCAGCATTTT
clone size: few; V gene: TRBV7-2; D gene: NA; J gene: TRBJ1-4; CDR3 protein: CASRSVRTPPEKLFF; CDR3 DNA: TGTGCCAGCAGATCGGTCCGGACACCGCCAGAAAAACTGTTTTTT
clone size: NA; V gene: TRBV28; D gene: TRBD1; J gene: TRBJ1-3; CDR3 protein: CASRNSPGQGITIYF; CDR3 DNA: TGTGCCAGCAGGAACTCACCGGGACAGGGTATAACCATATATTTT
clone size: NA; V gene: TRBV7-9; D gene: NA; J gene: TRBJ2-1; CDR3 protein: CASSAPGALHNEQFF; CDR3 DNA: TGTGCCAGCAGCGCACCCGGTGCTCTCCACAATGAGCAGTTCTTC
clone size: NA; V gene: TRBV6-1; D gene: TRBD2; J gene: TRBJ2-3; CDR3 protein: CASSEGGRAADTQYF; CDR3 DNA: TGTGCCAGCAGTGAGGGCGGGAGGGCAGCAGATACGCAGTATTTT
clone size: NA; V gene: TRBV20-1; D gene: TRBD1; J gene: TRBJ2-5; CDR3 protein: CSASTNRGLFETQYF; CDR3 DNA: TGCAGTGCTAGTACCAACAGGGGGCTGTTCGAGACCCAGTACTTC
clone size: NA; V gene: TRBV6-5; D gene: TRBD1; J gene: TRBJ1-6; CDR3 protein: CASSYNSGTGSSPLHF; CDR3 DNA: TGTGCCAGCAGTTACAACTCCGGGACAGGCTCTTCACCCCTCCACTTT
clone size: NA; V gene: TRBV19; D gene: NA; J gene: TRBJ1-5; CDR3 protein: CASSLPGLQPQHF; CDR3 DNA: TGTGCCAGTAGTCTCCCAGGGCTTCAGCCCCAGCATTTT
clone size: NA; V gene: TRBV30; D gene: NA; J gene: TRBJ2-1; CDR3 protein: CAWSQISYEQFF; CDR3 DNA: TGTGCCTGGAGCCAGATCTCCTATGAGCAGTTCTTC
clone size: few; V gene: TRBV10-1; D gene: TRBD2; J gene: TRBJ2-7; CDR3 protein: CAIMERGDEQYF; CDR3 DNA: TGCGCCATCATGGAGCGGGGCGACGAGCAGTACTTC